This section outlines one T cell receptor (beta chain) sequence together with its context. The treatment here: oral pan-JAK inhibitor, 5-10 mg twice daily. It was from alopecia areata patients that lesional scalp punch biopsies and peripheral blood were collected. RNA extraction and reverse transcription yielded cDNA as sequencing template. Profiled with immunoSEQ multiplex PCR; TCRdb holds only in-frame clones, not every one. The sample lists some 220,000 clones, under 60% occurring once. V was trimmed by 5 bases and J by 1 base, leaving 14 bases between them. In germline, CDR1 is SQVTM, CDR2 ANQGSEA. The CDR3 extends over 14 amino acids. The record originates from a study of CD8+ T cells in alopecia areata.

The clonotype was recovered from a human donor with alopecia areata. Sequenced here: CD4+ T cells sorted from blood, sampled at week 4, from a patient treated with tofacitinib. The chain is built from TRBV29-1 and TRBJ1-1, with D hard to call. CDR3 bases: TGCAGCGTTCTTCCGCCGCACCCGAACACTGAAGCTTTCTTT. It specifies CSVLPPHPNTEAFF.